This TCR beta chain was sequenced in a study of T cells in Graves' hyperthyroidism and ophthalmopathy. Germline V gene lookup returns CDR1 SNHLY and CDR2 FYNNEI. Trimming cost V 3 bases and J 1 base, with 8 bases left between them. The CDR3 has 14 amino acids. Amplification yielded TCR beta CDR3 regions, with RNA transcripts as the source. In the first-round RT-PCR of the TCR CDR3, the HTBI primer set was used. One entry per CDR3 protein, called by TCRdb with MiXCR from the multiplex PCR reads. Among 300,000 to 450,000 distinct CDR3 sequences listed, approximately 25% were seen once. The J gene is TRBJ2-3, the V gene TRBV2; D gene unclear. The sequence came from a man aged 50 to 59 with Graves' hyperthyroidism. The specimen sequenced was blood. The CDR3 loop reads CASSEDPGTDTQYF. CDR3 coding DNA: TGTGCCAGCAGTGAGGATCCTGGCACAGATACGCAGTATTTT. Supplemented by reference TRBV2 and TRBJ2-3, the full variable domain reads EPEVTQTPSHQVTQMGQEVILRCVPISNHLYFYWYRQILGQKVEFLVSFYNNEISEKSEIFDDQFSVERPDGSNFTLKIRSTKLEDSAMYFCASSEDPGTDTQYFGPGTRLTVL.